This T cell receptor beta chain appears in the sequencing data of a study of glioma-infiltrating T cells after dendritic cell vaccination. Study-wide findings and caveats: Longer survival after dendritic cell vaccination followed higher pretreatment TIL content.

As concerns this clone: Its antigen remains unidentified.

Assay: immunoSEQ multiplex PCR; the TCRdb copy retains only in-frame clones and omits some. The sample includes roughly 100,000 clones, roughly 79% seen only once; the top ten take 10% to 15%. This CDR3 contains 15 residues. V shed 3 bases, J shed 0 bases, and the junction held 6 bases outside the gene matches. The V gene's germline CDR1 is GTSNPN and CDR2 SVGIG (reference sequence). The source material was blood, sampled before dendritic cell vaccination. The sequence was obtained from a human donor with glioblastoma. The J gene is TRBJ2-3, the V gene TRBV30, with 7 bases identical to TRBD1. Here the CDR3 reads CAWRGTRGSTDTQYF. As DNA, the CDR3 is TGTGCCTGGAGGGGAACCAGGGGGAGCACAGATACGCAGTATTTT.